Listed below are T cell receptor beta chains from one sample, sequenced in a study of Ad26.COV2.S vaccination and SARS-CoV-2 variants. Generated by immunoSEQ multiplex PCR, the TCRdb table keeps only in-frame clones and is missing some. The sample holds around 340,000 clones, 86% seen once. This material consisted of peripheral blood, taken in a trial of Ad26.COV2.S vaccine versus placebo. These receptors all come from a person between 18 and 59 years old who received the Ad26.COV2.S COVID-19 vaccine or a placebo. CDR3s include the opening cysteine and the closing phenylalanine or tryptophan. The order of the fields is clone size, V gene, D gene, J gene, CDR3 protein, CDR3 DNA. A D gene is named only where the DNA matches it firmly. Not every row has a clone size; where given, it reads once, few, many or a size class.

clone_size: NA; v_call: TRBV10-1; d_call: NA; j_call: TRBJ1-1; cdr3_aa: CASSLGRNTEAFF; cdr3_nt: TGCGCCAGCAGCTTGGGACGGAACACTGAAGCTTTCTTT
clone_size: NA; v_call: TRBV28; d_call: TRBD2; j_call: TRBJ2-1; cdr3_aa: CASSLWGLENEQFF; cdr3_nt: TGTGCCAGCAGTTTATGGGGACTAGAGAATGAGCAGTTCTTC
clone_size: NA; v_call: TRBV4-1; d_call: TRBD2; j_call: TRBJ2-1; cdr3_aa: CASSQETRVIRGGGRIEQFF; cdr3_nt: TGCGCCAGCAGCCAAGAAACTAGAGTTATTCGCGGGGGAGGAAGGATTGAGCAGTTCTTC
clone_size: NA; v_call: TRBV6-9; d_call: TRBD2; j_call: TRBJ2-1; cdr3_aa: CAGSLAGVEEQFF; cdr3_nt: TGTGCCGGTAGTTTAGCGGGAGTCGAAGAGCAGTTCTTC
clone_size: NA; v_call: TRBV27; d_call: NA; j_call: TRBJ1-1; cdr3_aa: CASYPPWPALGVPEAFF; cdr3_nt: TGTGCCTCTTATCCCCCCTGGCCAGCACTTGGGGTCCCTGAAGCTTTCTTT
clone_size: NA; v_call: TRBV5-6; d_call: NA; j_call: TRBJ1-2; cdr3_aa: CASSPGTGYGYTF; cdr3_nt: TGTGCCAGCAGCCCGGGGACCGGCTATGGCTACACCTTC
clone_size: once; v_call: TRBV11-1; d_call: NA; j_call: TRBJ1-2; cdr3_aa: CASSLSGNYGYTF; cdr3_nt: TGTGCCAGCAGCTTATCTGGAAACTATGGCTACACCTTC
clone_size: NA; v_call: TRBV5-6; d_call: NA; j_call: TRBJ2-7; cdr3_aa: CASILGRGTVHYEQYF; cdr3_nt: TGTGCCAGCATCCTTGGGAGAGGGACGGTACACTACGAGCAGTACTTC
clone_size: NA; v_call: TRBV5-6; d_call: NA; j_call: TRBJ1-1; cdr3_aa: CASSLDSMNTEAFF; cdr3_nt: TGTGCCAGCAGCTTGGACAGTATGAACACTGAAGCTTTCTTT
clone_size: NA; v_call: TRBV18; d_call: NA; j_call: TRBJ1-5; cdr3_aa: CASSPPGNNQPQHF; cdr3_nt: TGTGCCAGCTCACCACCGGGGAACAATCAGCCCCAGCATTTT
clone_size: NA; v_call: TRBV3-1/TRBV3-2; d_call: NA; j_call: TRBJ2-3; cdr3_aa: CASSLKTWDTQYF; cdr3_nt: TGTGCCAGCAGCCTTAAGACTTGGGATACGCAGTATTTT
clone_size: NA; v_call: TRBV19; d_call: TRBD1; j_call: TRBJ1-1; cdr3_aa: CASIPGQGALPPEAFF; cdr3_nt: TGTGCCAGTATTCCGGGACAGGGGGCTCTTCCACCTGAAGCTTTCTTT
clone_size: NA; v_call: TRBV11-2; d_call: NA; j_call: TRBJ2-7; cdr3_aa: CASSLGQSYEQYF; cdr3_nt: TGTGCCAGCAGCTTAGGACAGTCCTACGAGCAGTACTTC
clone_size: NA; v_call: TRBV19; d_call: NA; j_call: TRBJ2-2; cdr3_aa: CASSTATGELFF; cdr3_nt: TGTGCCAGTAGTACCGCGACCGGGGAGCTGTTTTTT
clone_size: few; v_call: TRBV27; d_call: NA; j_call: TRBJ2-1; cdr3_aa: CASSLKPEQFF; cdr3_nt: TGTGCCAGCAGTCTAAAACCGGAGCAGTTCTTC
clone_size: NA; v_call: TRBV12-3/TRBV12-4; d_call: NA; j_call: TRBJ1-5; cdr3_aa: CASSLARDQPQHF; cdr3_nt: TGTGCCAGCAGTTTAGCGCGGGATCAGCCCCAGCATTTT
clone_size: once; v_call: TRBV6-2/TRBV6-3; d_call: NA; j_call: TRBJ2-5; cdr3_aa: CASSSTERGGETQYF; cdr3_nt: TGTGCCAGCAGTTCAACCGAGCGAGGGGGAGAGACCCAGTACTTC
clone_size: NA; v_call: TRBV28; d_call: TRBD1; j_call: TRBJ1-4; cdr3_aa: CASSLPDRGNEKLFF; cdr3_nt: TGTGCCAGCAGTTTACCTGACAGGGGGAATGAAAAACTGTTTTTT
clone_size: NA; v_call: TRBV16; d_call: NA; j_call: TRBJ2-6; cdr3_aa: CASSRGFGANVLTF; cdr3_nt: TGTGCCAGCAGCCGAGGGTTTGGGGCCAACGTCCTGACTTTC
clone_size: NA; v_call: TRBV19; d_call: TRBD2; j_call: TRBJ2-7; cdr3_aa: CASSPRRGGYEQYF; cdr3_nt: TGTGCCAGTAGCCCCCGGCGGGGGGGCTACGAGCAGTACTTC
clone_size: NA; v_call: TRBV25-1; d_call: TRBD1; j_call: TRBJ1-2; cdr3_aa: CASGPGQGWNGYTF; cdr3_nt: TGTGCCAGTGGACCGGGACAGGGGTGGAATGGCTACACCTTC
clone_size: NA; v_call: TRBV2; d_call: NA; j_call: TRBJ2-5; cdr3_aa: CASSEDRYQETQYF; cdr3_nt: TGTGCCAGCAGTGAAGACAGGTACCAAGAGACCCAGTACTTC
clone_size: NA; v_call: TRBV5-1; d_call: NA; j_call: TRBJ2-3; cdr3_aa: CASGGGGTDTQYF; cdr3_nt: TGCGCCAGCGGGGGCGGGGGAACAGATACGCAGTATTTT
clone_size: NA; v_call: TRBV6-5; d_call: NA; j_call: TRBJ1-1; cdr3_aa: CASSFRRVSTEAFF; cdr3_nt: TGTGCCAGCAGTTTCCGACGTGTTAGCACTGAAGCTTTCTTT
clone_size: NA; v_call: TRBV11-2; d_call: TRBD1; j_call: TRBJ2-1; cdr3_aa: CASSLLDRISYNEQFF; cdr3_nt: TGTGCCAGCAGCTTGTTGGACAGGATCTCCTACAATGAGCAGTTCTTC
clone_size: NA; v_call: TRBV5-1; d_call: TRBD1; j_call: TRBJ2-2; cdr3_aa: CASSSGTGDTGELFF; cdr3_nt: TGCGCCAGCAGCTCCGGGACAGGGGACACCGGGGAGCTGTTTTTT
clone_size: NA; v_call: TRBV27; d_call: TRBD1; j_call: TRBJ2-7; cdr3_aa: CASSSPPGTGGDSYEQYF; cdr3_nt: TGTGCCAGCAGTTCTCCCCCGGGGACAGGGGGGGACTCCTACGAGCAGTACTTC
clone_size: NA; v_call: TRBV19; d_call: NA; j_call: TRBJ1-1; cdr3_aa: CASSPPRRHTEAFF; cdr3_nt: TGTGCCAGTAGTCCCCCTAGACGGCACACTGAAGCTTTCTTT
clone_size: once; v_call: TRBV6-1; d_call: NA; j_call: TRBJ1-6; cdr3_aa: CASSEYMGASPLHF; cdr3_nt: TGTGCCAGCAGTGAATACATGGGCGCTTCACCCCTCCACTTT
clone_size: NA; v_call: TRBV28; d_call: NA; j_call: TRBJ2-5; cdr3_aa: CASSWLRPLRETQYF; cdr3_nt: TGTGCCAGCAGTTGGCTTCGGCCTCTGAGGGAGACCCAGTACTTC
clone_size: NA; v_call: TRBV5-6; d_call: NA; j_call: TRBJ2-7; cdr3_aa: CASSLVGPLEQYF; cdr3_nt: TGTGCCAGCAGCTTGGTTGGCCCGCTGGAGCAGTACTTC
clone_size: NA; v_call: TRBV28; d_call: NA; j_call: TRBJ1-6; cdr3_aa: CASRLGTYDPRGSPLHF; cdr3_nt: TGTGCCAGCAGGTTAGGGACTTACGACCCGCGAGGGTCACCCCTCCACTTT
clone_size: few; v_call: TRBV12-3/TRBV12-4; d_call: NA; j_call: TRBJ1-1; cdr3_aa: CASMGFIDTEAFF; cdr3_nt: TGTGCCAGCATGGGGTTTATCGACACTGAAGCTTTCTTT
clone_size: NA; v_call: TRBV7-2; d_call: NA; j_call: TRBJ1-4; cdr3_aa: CASSYQATNEKLFF; cdr3_nt: TGTGCCAGCAGCTATCAGGCGACTAATGAAAAACTGTTTTTT
clone_size: NA; v_call: TRBV27; d_call: NA; j_call: TRBJ2-5; cdr3_aa: CASSSAETLSSETQYF; cdr3_nt: TGTGCCAGCAGTTCGGCCGAGACCTTGAGTTCAGAGACCCAGTACTTC
clone_size: NA; v_call: TRBV7-7; d_call: TRBD1; j_call: TRBJ2-7; cdr3_aa: CASSLKGQKNPSYEQYF; cdr3_nt: TGTGCTAGCAGCTTAAAGGGACAGAAAAACCCATCCTACGAGCAGTACTTC
clone_size: NA; v_call: TRBV6-5; d_call: TRBD1; j_call: TRBJ2-7; cdr3_aa: CASNRGADEQYF; cdr3_nt: TGTGCCAGCAACAGGGGTGCGGACGAGCAGTACTTC
clone_size: NA; v_call: TRBV28; d_call: NA; j_call: TRBJ2-3; cdr3_aa: CASSPMGRGRDTQYF; cdr3_nt: TGTGCCAGCAGCCCCATGGGCAGGGGACGTGATACGCAGTATTTT
clone_size: few; v_call: TRBV4-3; d_call: NA; j_call: TRBJ1-5; cdr3_aa: CASSQGRMEPQHF; cdr3_nt: TGCGCCAGCAGCCAAGGCCGCATGGAGCCCCAGCATTTT
clone_size: NA; v_call: TRBV24-1; d_call: TRBD2; j_call: TRBJ2-1; cdr3_aa: CATSDPLAGGLYNEQFF; cdr3_nt: TGTGCCACCAGTGATCCCCTAGCGGGAGGACTCTACAATGAGCAGTTCTTC
clone_size: once; v_call: TRBV4-1; d_call: NA; j_call: TRBJ1-2; cdr3_aa: CASSQATSGEASGYTF; cdr3_nt: TGCGCCAGCAGCCAAGCTACCTCGGGGGAGGCGAGCGGCTACACCTTC
clone_size: NA; v_call: TRBV19; d_call: NA; j_call: TRBJ1-4; cdr3_aa: CASSLRRRFNEKLFF; cdr3_nt: TGTGCCAGTTCCCTGAGGCGGCGATTTAATGAAAAACTGTTTTTT
clone_size: few; v_call: TRBV5-1; d_call: NA; j_call: TRBJ2-7; cdr3_aa: CASSLAGEEQYF; cdr3_nt: TGCGCCAGCAGCTTGGCCGGGGAAGAGCAGTACTTC
clone_size: NA; v_call: TRBV28; d_call: TRBD2; j_call: TRBJ2-1; cdr3_aa: CASSSPGLVSYNEQFF; cdr3_nt: TGTGCCAGCAGTTCACCGGGACTAGTCTCCTACAATGAGCAGTTCTTC
clone_size: NA; v_call: TRBV19; d_call: TRBD1; j_call: TRBJ1-2; cdr3_aa: CASSMTGVDGYTF; cdr3_nt: TGTGCCAGTAGTATGACAGGGGTGGATGGCTACACCTTC
clone_size: NA; v_call: TRBV15; d_call: NA; j_call: TRBJ2-1; cdr3_aa: CATSRERDPSYNEQFF; cdr3_nt: TGTGCCACCAGCAGAGAAAGGGACCCTTCCTACAATGAGCAGTTCTTC
clone_size: NA; v_call: TRBV7-9; d_call: NA; j_call: TRBJ1-1; cdr3_aa: CASSPRSYRAFF; cdr3_nt: TGTGCCAGCAGCCCCCGTTCATACAGAGCTTTCTTT
clone_size: NA; v_call: TRBV5-5; d_call: TRBD1; j_call: TRBJ2-1; cdr3_aa: CASSAGTGAYNEQFF; cdr3_nt: TGTGCCAGCAGTGCCGGGACAGGTGCTTACAATGAGCAGTTCTTC
clone_size: NA; v_call: TRBV13; d_call: TRBD1; j_call: TRBJ2-6; cdr3_aa: CASSKQGAGANVLTF; cdr3_nt: TGTGCCAGCAGCAAACAGGGGGCTGGGGCCAACGTCCTGACTTTC